This T cell receptor beta chain stems from a study of identical twins. The cDNA had a unique molecular identifier and a template-switch universal primer site. TCRdb re-analysed the 5' RACE reads in MiXCR, keeping a single row per CDR3 protein. The sample has about 390,000 distinct CDR3 sequences; 7% to 9.5% are singletons. Germline CDR1 and CDR2: KGHDR and SFDVKD. J gave up 6 bases and V 4 bases, and 6 bases lay outside the gene matches. This CDR3 region has 16 residues. This clonotype showed up many times. J is TRBJ2-1 and V is TRBV24-1; 12 positions match TRBD2. Input material: naive T cells sorted from blood. The sequence derives from a woman in her forties or fifties in good health. CDR3 DNA: TGTGCCACCAGTGACTCCCGACTAGCGGGAGCCAATGAGCAGTTCTTC. This encodes CATSDSRLAGANEQFF.